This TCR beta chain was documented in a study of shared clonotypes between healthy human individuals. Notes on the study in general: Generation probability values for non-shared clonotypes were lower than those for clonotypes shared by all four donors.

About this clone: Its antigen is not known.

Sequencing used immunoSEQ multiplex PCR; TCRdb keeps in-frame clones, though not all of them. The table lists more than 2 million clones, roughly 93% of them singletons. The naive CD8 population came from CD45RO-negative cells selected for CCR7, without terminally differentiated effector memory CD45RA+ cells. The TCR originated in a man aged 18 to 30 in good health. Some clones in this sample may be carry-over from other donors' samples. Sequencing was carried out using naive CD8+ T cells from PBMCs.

The CDR3 DNA reads TGTGCCAGTAGTATAACACCTTGGGGGACTGATTATGGCTACACCTTC. It codes for CASSITPWGTDYGYTF. V is TRBV19 and J is TRBJ1-2; perhaps TRBD1 as D (5 bases). The V and J ends lost 2 bases and 5 bases respectively, with 18 bases between them. Germline V gene data show CDR1 as LNHDA and CDR2 as SQIVND (reference sequence). The CDR3 contains 16 residues. The complete variable domain, with remaining parts taken from reference TRBV19 and TRBJ1-2, reads DGGITQSPKYLFRKEGQNVTLSCEQNLNHDAMYWYRQDPGQGLRLIYYSQIVNDFQKGDIAEGYSVSREKKESFPLTVTSAQKNPTAFYLCASSITPWGTDYGYTFGSGTRLTVV.